The text below deals with one T cell receptor (beta chain). The data were obtained in a study of CD8+CD57+ T cells in acquired aplastic anemia. The CDR3 has 13 residues. V lost 8 bases and J lost 5, with 12 bases in between. The germline V gene has CDR1 SNHLY and CDR2 FYNNEI. Investigators profiled TCR beta VDJ and CDR3 from genomic DNA template. TCRdb processed the reads anew with MiXCR; each CDR3 protein has one entry. This table holds about 180,000 distinct CDR3 sequences, about 47% found once. The chain carries TRBV2 and TRBJ2-2; D gene uncertain. The sequenced sample consisted of sorted CD4+, CD8+, or CD8+CD57+ T cells (not recorded which) from PBMCs. This receptor was identified in a human donor in good health. CDR3 sequence: CASGTVLTGELFF. The CDR3 region has the DNA TGTGCCAGCGGAACAGTCCTAACCGGGGAGCTGTTTTTT. The full variable domain, with the rest looked up from reference TRBV2 and TRBJ2-2, is EPEVTQTPSHQVTQMGQEVILRCVPISNHLYFYWYRQILGQKVEFLVSFYNNEISEKSEIFDDQFSVERPDGSNFTLKIRSTKLEDSAMYFCASGTVLTGELFFGEGSRLTVL.